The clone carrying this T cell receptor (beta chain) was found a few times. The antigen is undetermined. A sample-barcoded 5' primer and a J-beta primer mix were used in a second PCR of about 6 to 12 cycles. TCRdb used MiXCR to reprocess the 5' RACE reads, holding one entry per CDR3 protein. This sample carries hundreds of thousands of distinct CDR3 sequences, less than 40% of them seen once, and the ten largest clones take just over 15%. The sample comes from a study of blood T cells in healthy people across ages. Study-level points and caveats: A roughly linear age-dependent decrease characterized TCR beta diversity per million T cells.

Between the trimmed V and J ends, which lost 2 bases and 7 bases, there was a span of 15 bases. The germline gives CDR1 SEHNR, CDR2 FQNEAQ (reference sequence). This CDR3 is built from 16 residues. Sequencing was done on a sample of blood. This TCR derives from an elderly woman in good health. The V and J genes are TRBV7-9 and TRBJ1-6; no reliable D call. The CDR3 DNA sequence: TGTGCCAGCAGCTTAAGCGACGTAACGGGGAATTCACCCCTCCACTTT. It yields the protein CASSLSDVTGNSPLHF.